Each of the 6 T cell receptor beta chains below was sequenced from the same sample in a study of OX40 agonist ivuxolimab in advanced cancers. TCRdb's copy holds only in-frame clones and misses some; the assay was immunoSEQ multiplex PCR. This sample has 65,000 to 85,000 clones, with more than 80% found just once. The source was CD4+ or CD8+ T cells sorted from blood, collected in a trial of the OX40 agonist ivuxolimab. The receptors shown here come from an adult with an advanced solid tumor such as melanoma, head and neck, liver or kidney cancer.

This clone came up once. Written as DNA, the CDR3 is TGTGCCAGCAGCTTAGTTACTGGGGAAGAGACCCAGTACTTC. It specifies CASSLVTGEETQYF. J is TRBJ2-5 and V is TRBV7-2, with D hard to call. V was clipped by 1 base and J by 3 bases, with 9 bases between them. The germline CDR1 and CDR2 sequences are SGHTA and FQGNSA. This CDR3 region has 14 residues.

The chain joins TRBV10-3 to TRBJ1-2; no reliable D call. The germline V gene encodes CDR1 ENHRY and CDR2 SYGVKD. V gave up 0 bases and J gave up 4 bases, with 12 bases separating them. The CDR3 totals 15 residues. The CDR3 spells CAISESLALGYGYTF. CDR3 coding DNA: TGTGCCATCAGTGAGTCGCTGGCGTTGGGCTATGGCTACACCTTC.

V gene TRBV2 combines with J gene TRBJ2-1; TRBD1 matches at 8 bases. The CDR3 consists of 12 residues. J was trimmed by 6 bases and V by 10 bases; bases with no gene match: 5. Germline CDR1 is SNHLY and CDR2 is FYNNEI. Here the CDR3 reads CATGDRGNEQFF. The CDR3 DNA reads TGTGCCACCGGAGACAGGGGCAATGAGCAGTTCTTC.

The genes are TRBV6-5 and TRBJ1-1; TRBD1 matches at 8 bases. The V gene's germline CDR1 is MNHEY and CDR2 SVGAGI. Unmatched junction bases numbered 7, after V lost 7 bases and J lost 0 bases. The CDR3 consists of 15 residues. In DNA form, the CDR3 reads TGTGCCAGCACTCGACAGGGGAACATGAACACTGAAGCTTTCTTT. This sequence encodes CASTRQGNMNTEAFF.

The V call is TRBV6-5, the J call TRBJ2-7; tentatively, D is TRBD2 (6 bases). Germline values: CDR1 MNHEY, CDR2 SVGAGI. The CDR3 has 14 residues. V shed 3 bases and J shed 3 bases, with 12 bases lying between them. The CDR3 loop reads CASSYGRRGYEQYF. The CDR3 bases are TGTGCCAGCAGTTATGGGAGGAGAGGCTACGAGCAGTACTTC.

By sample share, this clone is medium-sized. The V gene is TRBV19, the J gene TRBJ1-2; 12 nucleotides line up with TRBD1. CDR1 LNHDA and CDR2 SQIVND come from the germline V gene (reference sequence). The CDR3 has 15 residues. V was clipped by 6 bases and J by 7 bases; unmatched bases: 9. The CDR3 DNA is TGTGCCAGTAGGCATCGGGACAGGGGGCGGGGTGGCTACACCTTC. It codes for CASRHRDRGRGGYTF.